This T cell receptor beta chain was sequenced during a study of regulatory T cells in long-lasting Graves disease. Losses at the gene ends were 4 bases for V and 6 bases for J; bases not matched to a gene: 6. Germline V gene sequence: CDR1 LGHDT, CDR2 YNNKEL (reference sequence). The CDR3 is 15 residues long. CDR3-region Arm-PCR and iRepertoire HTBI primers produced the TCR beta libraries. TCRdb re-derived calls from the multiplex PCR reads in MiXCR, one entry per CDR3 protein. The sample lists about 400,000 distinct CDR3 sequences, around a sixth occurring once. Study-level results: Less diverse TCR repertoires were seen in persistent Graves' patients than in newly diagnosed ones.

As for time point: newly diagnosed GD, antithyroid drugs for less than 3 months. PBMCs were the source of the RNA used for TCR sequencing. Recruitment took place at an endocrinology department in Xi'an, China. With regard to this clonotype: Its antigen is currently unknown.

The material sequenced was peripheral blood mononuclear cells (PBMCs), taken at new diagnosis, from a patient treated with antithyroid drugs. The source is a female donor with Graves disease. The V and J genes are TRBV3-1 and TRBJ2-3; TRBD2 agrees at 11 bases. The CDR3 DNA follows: TGTGCCAGCAGCCGCGGGCTAGCGGGAGGCGATACGCAGTATTTT. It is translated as CASSRGLAGGDTQYF.